These T cell receptor beta chains were read from a single sample in a study of blood T cells in healthy people across ages. TCRdb itself ran the 5' RACE reads through MiXCR, one entry per CDR3 protein. The repertoire holds over 950,000 distinct CDR3 sequences, more than 30% seen once, with around 14% in the top ten. Source material: blood. Every receptor here comes from a man aged 18 to 29 in good health. The CDR3 runs from the conserved cysteine through the conserved F or W. A D gene is named only where the DNA matches it firmly. Only part of the rows carry a size: once, few, many, or a class if the clone is expanded.

v_gene	j_gene	d_gene	abundance	CDR3aa	CDR3nt
TRBV7-2	TRBJ1-1	.	.	CASSVRGARQMNTEAFF	TGTGCCAGCAGCGTCAGGGGAGCTCGTCAGATGAACACTGAAGCTTTCTTT
TRBV6-5	TRBJ1-6	TRBD1	.	CASSYSPRGQNSPLHF	TGTGCCAGCAGTTACTCACCCAGGGGACAGAATTCACCCCTCCACTTT
TRBV20-1	TRBJ1-2	.	.	CSASPAAYGYTF	TGCAGTGCTAGCCCGGCCGCTTATGGCTACACCTTC
TRBV7-9	TRBJ2-3	.	.	CAGSLVQLTQYF	TGTGCCGGCAGCTTAGTTCAGCTAACGCAGTATTTT
TRBV5-1	TRBJ1-4	.	few	CASSLKPIPFEKLFF	TGCGCCAGCAGCTTGAAGCCCATTCCATTCGAAAAACTGTTTTTT
TRBV7-8	TRBJ2-3	TRBD2	.	CASSRPRLAGVRDTQYF	TGTGCCAGCAGCCGACCACGTCTAGCGGGGGTACGAGATACGCAGTATTTT
TRBV28	TRBJ1-2	TRBD1	few	CASGQGAGYTF	TGTGCCAGCGGGCAGGGGGCCGGCTACACCTTC
TRBV7-9	TRBJ2-5	.	many	CASSRRRPLREQYF	TGTGCCAGCAGCCGCAGACGACCCTTACGAGAACAGTACTTC
TRBV20-1	TRBJ2-3	.	.	CSARWDTPYF	TGCAGTGCTAGATGGGATACGCCGTATTTT
TRBV6-5	TRBJ1-2	TRBD1	few	CASSSRDRESRYTF	TGTGCCAGCAGTTCCCGGGACAGAGAATCACGTTACACCTTC
TRBV4-1	TRBJ1-1	.	.	CASSQGRGGMNTEAFF	TGCGCCAGCAGCCAAGGTCGGGGGGGTATGAACACTGAAGCTTTCTTT
TRBV12-3/TRBV12-4	TRBJ2-2	.	.	CADRRSNTGELFF	TGTGCTGACAGGAGGTCGAACACCGGGGAGCTGTTTTTT
TRBV10-3	TRBJ1-6	.	few	CAISDTGLKNSPLHF	TGTGCCATCAGTGATACGGGCCTTAAGAATTCACCCCTCCACTTT
TRBV29-1	TRBJ2-1	TRBD1	.	CSVDRDRVNEQFF	TGCAGCGTTGATCGGGACAGGGTCAATGAGCAGTTCTTC
TRBV5-1	TRBJ1-1	TRBD1	many	CASSPQGAEAFF	TGCGCCAGCAGCCCACAGGGGGCTGAAGCTTTCTTT
TRBV29-1	TRBJ1-6	TRBD1	.	CSVRDSVYNSPLHF	TGCAGCGTTCGGGACAGCGTCTATAATTCACCCCTCCACTTT
TRBV3-1	TRBJ2-3	.	few	CASSQDGGEVDTQYF	TGTGCCAGCAGCCAAGATGGAGGGGAAGTGGATACGCAGTATTTT
TRBV7-9	TRBJ1-4	TRBD1	few	CASSSNQGVANEKLFF	TGTGCCAGCAGCTCAAACCAGGGGGTCGCTAATGAAAAACTGTTTTTT
TRBV9	TRBJ1-2	.	few	CASTSYDGYTF	TGTGCCAGCACCTCGTACGATGGCTACACCTTC
TRBV5-1	TRBJ2-3	TRBD1	.	CASTARGNLDTQYF	TGCGCCAGCACCGCCAGGGGGAATTTAGATACGCAGTATTTT
TRBV10-3	TRBJ2-2	.	.	CAIRTVTTGFTGELFF	TGTGCCATCAGGACGGTAACGACAGGTTTCACCGGGGAGCTGTTTTTT
TRBV6-6	TRBJ1-5	.	few	CASSYGNDQPQHF	TGTGCCAGCAGTTACGGGAACGATCAGCCCCAGCATTTT
TRBV4-1	TRBJ2-1	TRBD1	few	CASSQDSVVGQGYANEQFF	TGCGCCAGCAGCCAAGATTCGGTTGTCGGACAGGGCTATGCCAATGAGCAGTTCTTC
TRBV6-5	TRBJ2-5	TRBD1	.	CASSDRGLEETQYF	TGTGCCAGCAGCGACAGGGGGCTTGAGGAAACCCAGTACTTC
TRBV29-1	TRBJ1-1	TRBD1	.	CSVNLGDSENTEAFF	TGCAGCGTTAATCTCGGGGACAGCGAAAACACTGAAGCTTTCTTT
TRBV2	TRBJ2-7	.	.	CASSTRTGTYEQYF	TGTGCCAGCAGTACTCGGACTGGGACCTACGAGCAGTACTTC
TRBV11-2	TRBJ2-7	TRBD2	.	CASSSLPIAGAYEQYF	TGTGCCAGCAGCTCACTCCCTATAGCGGGGGCTTACGAGCAGTACTTC
TRBV6-2/TRBV6-3	TRBJ1-5	TRBD1	few	CASRGTAYSNQPQHF	TGTGCCAGCAGAGGGACAGCCTATAGCAATCAGCCCCAGCATTTT
TRBV11-2	TRBJ2-1	.	.	CASSLGGGAFNEQFF	TGTGCCAGCAGCTTAGGTGGGGGGGCATTTAATGAGCAGTTCTTC
TRBV4-2	TRBJ2-6	.	.	CASSQDLVGSSGVNFLTF	TGTGCCAGCAGCCAAGATCTCGTAGGGAGCTCTGGGGTCAACTTCCTGACTTTC
TRBV4-2	TRBJ1-1	.	few	CASSQEEGDTEAFF	TGTGCCAGCAGCCAAGAAGAGGGGGACACTGAAGCTTTCTTT
TRBV4-2	TRBJ2-7	.	.	CASVSGTPGLNEQYF	TGTGCCAGCGTCTCCGGGACACCGGGTCTTAATGAGCAGTACTTC
TRBV7-6	TRBJ2-2	.	.	CASSSPMSSGELFF	TGTGCCAGCAGCTCGCCTATGTCTTCCGGGGAGCTGTTTTTT
TRBV20-1	TRBJ1-5	.	.	CSARVAGDYQPQHF	TGCAGTGCTAGAGTGGCAGGGGACTATCAGCCCCAGCATTTT
TRBV6-2/TRBV6-3	TRBJ1-1	TRBD1	.	CASRRVTGAGNTEAFF	TGTGCCAGCAGACGTGTGACAGGGGCCGGGAACACTGAAGCTTTCTTT
TRBV4-3	TRBJ1-1	TRBD1	.	CASSQDKYSLGTGANAEAFF	TGCGCCAGCAGCCAAGATAAATACTCGTTAGGGACAGGGGCGAACGCTGAAGCTTTCTTT